Each of the 24 T cell receptor beta chains below was sequenced from the same sample in a study of shared clonotypes between healthy human individuals. Generated by immunoSEQ multiplex PCR, the TCRdb table keeps only in-frame clones and is missing some. The data hold about 2 million clones, with roughly 94% observed a single time. The sequenced sample consisted of naive CD4+ T cells sorted from blood. Subset meaning: CD45RA+ positively selected. The receptor source for this set is a man between 18 and 35 years old in good health.

The chain joins TRBV4-3 to TRBJ1-4, with D perhaps matching TRBD1 (5 bases). The germline V gene encodes CDR1 LGHNA and CDR2 YSLEER. The CDR3 has 15 amino acids. V was clipped by 4 bases and J by 2 bases, with 11 bases between them. CDR3 loop: CASSLGTITNEKLFF. CDR3 nucleotides: TGCGCCAGCAGCCTCGGGACGATTACTAATGAAAAACTGTTTTTT.

This clone showed up just once. The chain has TRBV5-1 and TRBJ1-4; 8 bases are a match to TRBD1. The germline V gene encodes CDR1 SGHRS and CDR2 YFSETQ. This CDR3 has 15 amino acids. J gave up 5 bases and V 4 bases, and 7 bases lay outside the gene matches. In nucleotides, the CDR3 is TGCGCCAGCAGCATCTGGACAGGGCAAAATGAAAAACTGTTTTTT. It is translated as CASSIWTGQNEKLFF.

The gene calls are TRBV30 and TRBJ1-1; D might be TRBD1 (6 bases). The CDR3 has 13 residues. Germline V CDR1 and CDR2: GTSNPN, SVGIG (reference sequence). V gave up 5 bases and J gave up 0 bases, with 10 bases separating them. The CDR3 bases are TGTGCCTGGCGAGGGGGATTGAACACTGAAGCTTTCTTT. Amino acids: CAWRGGLNTEAFF.

V and J are TRBV6-5 and TRBJ2-7, with a tentative D call TRBD1 (7 bases). V was cut by 6 bases and J by 2 bases, with 11 bases left in between. Germline loops: CDR1 MNHEY, CDR2 SVGAGI. The CDR3 contains 13 residues. The chain's CDR3 is CASRGGGPYEQYF. The DNA for the CDR3 is TGTGCCAGCAGAGGAGGGGGCCCCTACGAGCAGTACTTC.

This rearrangement joins TRBV7-9 to TRBJ2-2; D perhaps matches TRBD1 (6 bases). The germline V and J ends were trimmed by 5 bases and 3 bases, with 13 bases remaining between them. The germline V gene encodes CDR1 SEHNR and CDR2 FQNEAQ (reference sequence). The CDR3 spans 15 residues. The CDR3 protein is CASSRQAADTGELFF. Written as DNA, the CDR3 is TGTGCCAGCAGCCGACAGGCCGCGGACACCGGGGAGCTGTTTTTT.

The chain uses TRBV5-1 and TRBJ2-2; D not resolved. Trimming removed 6 bases from V and 6 bases from J, with 24 bases in between. The CDR3 is 17 amino acids. Per germline, CDR1 SGHRS and CDR2 YFSETQ. The chain's CDR3 is CASNLKSGLFLAGELFF. The CDR3 DNA reads as TGCGCCAGCAACCTTAAGTCCGGGCTTTTTTTGGCCGGGGAGCTGTTTTTT.

This chain uses TRBV30 with TRBJ2-7; D not resolved. The CDR3 is 14 amino acids. Looked up from germline, CDR1 is GTSNPN and CDR2 is SVGIG (reference sequence). Trimming cost V 2 bases and J 1 base, with 12 bases left between them. The CDR3: CAWSNRFRSYEQYF. CDR3 DNA sequence: TGTGCCTGGAGTAATCGGTTCAGGTCCTACGAGCAGTACTTC. Full variable domain (missing parts from reference TRBV30 and TRBJ2-7): SQTIHQWPATLVQPVGSPLSLECTVEGTSNPNLYWYRQAAGRGLQLLFYSVGIGQISSEVPQNLSASRPQDRQFILSSKKLLLSDSGFYLCAWSNRFRSYEQYFGPGTRLTVT.

The rearrangement links TRBV2 to TRBJ2-7; D is ambiguous. The CDR3 has 12 residues. V shed 7 bases and J shed 2 bases, with 9 bases lying between them. The germline gives CDR1 SNHLY, CDR2 FYNNEI. The chain's CDR3 is CASKKQTYEQYF. CDR3 in DNA: TGTGCCAGCAAGAAACAGACCTACGAGCAGTACTTC.

The genes are TRBV7-2 and TRBJ1-6; D gene ambiguous. This CDR3 contains 14 residues. Deletions cut 5 bases from V and 6 bases from J, with 11 bases between. Germline V gene sequence: CDR1 SGHTA, CDR2 FQGNSA. CDR3 protein: CASSPRGLNSPLHF. CDR3 in DNA: TGTGCCAGCAGCCCCCGAGGACTTAATTCACCCCTCCACTTT.

This sequence joins TRBV4-1 and TRBJ2-7; D is possibly TRBD1 (5 bases). Germline values: CDR1 MGHRA, CDR2 YSYEKL. Trimming removed 4 bases at V and 2 bases at J, with 9 bases between. The CDR3 sequence is 13 residues long. The CDR3 region is CASSLTGPYEQYF. As DNA, the CDR3 is TGCGCCAGCAGCCTCACAGGACCCTACGAGCAGTACTTC.

The rearrangement links TRBV10-3 to TRBJ2-6, with 11 bases fitting TRBD2. The CDR3 runs 18 residues. CDR1 ENHRY and CDR2 SYGVKD come from the germline V gene. V dropped 4 bases and J dropped 3; count of bases not matched to a gene: 8. Here the CDR3 reads CAISVAGGPPFGANVLTF. The CDR3 DNA follows: TGTGCCATCAGTGTAGCGGGAGGGCCTCCCTTTGGGGCCAACGTCCTGACTTTC.

This sequence joins TRBV5-1 and TRBJ2-4; D perhaps matches TRBD2 (5 bases). There are 14 residues in the CDR3. The V end lost 0 bases, the J end lost 9 bases, and 13 bases lay between the germline ends. Per germline, CDR1 SGHRS and CDR2 YFSETQ. The CDR3 coding sequence is TGCGCCAGCAGCTTGGAAGCGTCGAGCGGCATTCAGTACTTC. Translation: CASSLEASSGIQYF.

This rearrangement joins TRBV6-5 to TRBJ1-2; 7 bases map to TRBD1. The CDR3 has 14 residues. Germline lookup yields CDR1 MNHEY and CDR2 SVGAGI. J was trimmed by 7 bases and V by 0 bases; bases with no gene match: 5. The CDR3, as DNA: TGTGCCAGCAGTTACTCGACCAGGGGGGGTGGCTACACCTTC. Protein product: CASSYSTRGGGYTF.

The chain carries TRBV19 and TRBJ1-4; possible D gene TRBD1, 6 bases. Germline V gene lookup returns CDR1 LNHDA and CDR2 SQIVND (reference sequence). This CDR3 has 14 residues. With 6 bases removed from V and 5 bases from J, the gap between germline ends came to 13 bases. The CDR3 nucleotides are TGTGCCAGTAGGGACGACAGGCACAATGAAAAACTGTTTTTT. Amino acid sequence: CASRDDRHNEKLFF.

This rearrangement joins TRBV2 to TRBJ2-7, with D unresolved. Trimming removed 6 bases from V and 2 bases from J, with 14 bases in between. The germline V gene has CDR1 SNHLY and CDR2 FYNNEI. This CDR3 has 14 residues. The CDR3 region is CASRPGLEPYEQYF. The CDR3 DNA is TGTGCCAGCAGGCCCGGGCTAGAGCCCTACGAGCAGTACTTC. The whole variable domain, filled in from reference TRBV2 and TRBJ2-7, reads EPEVTQTPSHQVTQMGQEVILRCVPISNHLYFYWYRQILGQKVEFLVSFYNNEISEKSEIFDDQFSVERPDGSNFTLKIRSTKLEDSAMYFCASRPGLEPYEQYFGPGTRLTVT.

The chain uses TRBV5-6 and TRBJ2-3, with a weak D call TRBD2 (6 bases). The V gene's germline CDR1 is SGHDT and CDR2 YYEEEE. This CDR3 spans 15 amino acids. Trimming took off 3 bases at V and 2 bases at J, with 13 bases between the two ends. Here the CDR3 reads CASSSLGEVTDTQYF. CDR3 sequence (DNA): TGTGCCAGCAGCTCCCTGGGGGAGGTCACAGATACGCAGTATTTT.

The table lists this clone with a few counts. The chain uses TRBV5-1 and TRBJ1-2; D is ambiguous. Germline CDR1 SGHRS, CDR2 YFSETQ. The CDR3 runs to 12 residues. Trimming stripped 5 bases from V and 4 bases from J, with 9 bases between. CDR3: CASRELSYGYTF. CDR3 DNA: TGCGCCAGCAGAGAACTTTCCTATGGCTACACCTTC.

This clone came up once. J is TRBJ1-6 and V is TRBV2; no definite D call. V lost 1 base, J lost 2 bases, and 9 bases lay in between. The CDR3 has 16 amino acids. Germline V CDR1 and CDR2: SNHLY, FYNNEI. CDR3 DNA sequence: TGTGCCAGCAGTGAAGAGCCAGTGGCCTATAATTCACCCCTCCACTTT. It yields the protein CASSEEPVAYNSPLHF.

This sequence joins TRBV7-3 and TRBJ2-7, with 10 nucleotides matching TRBD2. Trimming at V came to 2 bases and at J to 4 bases, leaving 5 bases not matched to a gene. This CDR3 is built from 15 residues. The germline CDR1 and CDR2 sequences are SGHTA and FQGTGA. The CDR3 loop is CASSLGAGGPYEQYF. The CDR3 DNA reads TGTGCCAGCAGCTTAGGAGCGGGGGGGCCGTACGAGCAGTACTTC. Looking up the rest from reference TRBV7-3 and TRBJ2-7 gives the full variable domain: GAGVSQTPSNKVTEKGKYVELRCDPISGHTALYWYRQSLGQGPEFLIYFQGTGAADDSGLPNDRFFAVRPEGSVSTLKIQRTERGDSAVYLCASSLGAGGPYEQYFGPGTRLTVT.

The chain links TRBV6-5 to TRBJ2-2, with 7 bases matching TRBD2. After removal of 8 bases from V and 4 bases from J, the junction contained 10 bases not matched to a gene. The CDR3 length is 15 residues. Germline CDR1 is MNHEY and CDR2 is SVGAGI. CDR3 nucleotide sequence: TGTGCCAGCTCGGGCGGGAGTCTGGGCACCGGGGAGCTGTTTTTT. Its protein product is CASSGGSLGTGELFF.

The J gene is TRBJ1-5, the V gene TRBV11-2; 7 bases map to TRBD1. The CDR3 covers 14 residues. The ends lost 3 bases at V and 4 bases at J; junction bases unmatched: 3. The V gene's germline CDR1 is SGHAT and CDR2 FQNNGV. DNA of the CDR3: TGTGCCAGCAGCTTCCCAGGGGGGAATCAGCCCCAGCATTTT. It codes for CASSFPGGNQPQHF.

The J gene is TRBJ1-2, the V gene TRBV14, with D perhaps matching TRBD1 (5 bases). The CDR3 is made up of 13 amino acids. Germline V gene sequence: CDR1 SGHDN, CDR2 FVKESK. Deletions cut 0 bases from V and 5 bases from J, with 7 bases between. This CDR3 is CASSQDAGYGYTF. In nucleotides, the CDR3 is TGTGCCAGCAGCCAAGATGCAGGGTATGGCTACACCTTC.

V is TRBV4-3 and J is TRBJ2-1; TRBD1 is a possible D gene (5 bases). Trimming removed 0 bases from V and 3 bases from J, with 15 bases in between. Germline assignment: CDR1 LGHNA and CDR2 YSLEER. The CDR3 totals 17 residues. CDR3 region: CASSQDWGTSNYNEQFF. The DNA of the CDR3 is TGCGCCAGCAGCCAAGATTGGGGCACTTCCAACTACAATGAGCAGTTCTTC.

The rearrangement joins TRBV6-6 to TRBJ2-5; D not resolved. This CDR3 region has 14 residues. Trimming took 5 bases from V and 2 from J, leaving 12 bases between them. Germline lookup yields CDR1 MNHNY and CDR2 SVGAGI (reference sequence). In DNA form, the CDR3 reads TGTGCCAGCAGTCACAACGTTCCACAAGAGACCCAGTACTTC. Amino acids: CASSHNVPQETQYF.